Listed below are T cell receptor beta chains from one sample, sequenced in a study of blood T cells in healthy people across ages. TCRdb analysed the 5' RACE reads with MiXCR anew, one entry per CDR3 protein. The data show roughly 800,000 distinct CDR3 sequences, with 55% to 75% seen just once and over 20% held by the top ten. Sequenced: blood. The receptors derive from a man aged 30 to 45 in good health. The CDR3 runs from the conserved cysteine through the conserved F or W. Each record gives: J gene, clone size, V gene, CDR3 protein. Where a row states a size, it is once, few, many or the class of an expanded clone; other rows omit it.

>TRBJ2-7|few|TRBV20-1
CSATRDRDYEQYF
>-|-|TRBV6-5
CASSDREGAYEQYF
>TRBJ1-5|-|TRBV28
CASSLTRNQPQHF
>-|once|TRBV27
CASRLAGGPFYEQYF
>TRBJ2-7|-|TRBV6-2/TRBV6-3
CASSYRGNGEQYF
>TRBJ2-3|-|TRBV11-2
CASSKQGSGGETDTQYF
>TRBJ2-6|few|TRBV7-9
CASSFDPGANVLTF
>TRBJ1-4|-|TRBV20-1
CSARDRLVGEKLFF
>TRBJ2-7|-|TRBV4-1
CASSQDPSDYYNEQYF
>TRBJ2-3|-|TRBV6-5
CASSPARGTDTQYF
>TRBJ2-7|-|TRBV20-1
CSLRGTGNEQYF
>TRBJ2-1|-|TRBV7-2
CASSLALGAFSGNEQFF
>TRBJ1-2|-|TRBV7-9
CASSLEDRGRSGYTF
>TRBJ2-3|-|TRBV20-1
CSADRRATDTQYF
>TRBJ2-1|-|TRBV7-2
CASSSRRDRVNEQFF
>TRBJ2-1|-|TRBV7-9
CASSDPNDNEQFF
>TRBJ2-7|-|TRBV28
CASRTGQGQFREYF
>TRBJ2-2|-|TRBV7-9
CASSFGGAGTGELFF
>TRBJ2-1|few|TRBV5-1
CASSSRDRPYNEQFF
>TRBJ2-1|-|TRBV4-2
CASSQGPERESNEQFF
>TRBJ2-7|-|TRBV20-1
CSARDRAAPYEQYF
>TRBJ2-1|-|TRBV7-2
CASSPLADTYNEQFF
>TRBJ1-6|-|TRBV3-1
CASSPITGVESPLHF
>TRBJ1-1|-|TRBV10-2
CASSESKVGGFF
>TRBJ1-5|-|TRBV7-2
CASSHREKYGPQHF
>TRBJ2-4|-|TRBV9
CASSLSGMSENIQYF
>TRBJ2-1|once|TRBV21-1
CASSRYTGNEQFF
>TRBJ2-7|few|TRBV6-2/TRBV6-3
CASSYFTSSSYEQYF
>TRBJ2-3|-|TRBV5-1
CASSSATLTDTQYF
>TRBJ2-7|few|TRBV29-1
CSVDAGAGVEQYF
>TRBJ2-7|few|TRBV10-3
CAIRQEYEQYF
>TRBJ1-1|few|TRBV5-1
CASSLQGAQAEAFF
>TRBJ1-2|-|TRBV4-2
CASSQDGTAVYGYTF
>TRBJ2-1|-|TRBV3-1
CASSQDLTGAINNEQFF
>TRBJ1-1|-|TRBV7-9
CASSHNRDTEAFF
>TRBJ2-3|-|TRBV9
CASSSQGVDTQYF
>TRBJ2-1|-|TRBV27
CASKTSPYNEQFF
>TRBJ2-4|few|TRBV7-9
CASSYDTLLAKNIQYF
>TRBJ2-4|-|TRBV15
CATSRVEGSEQYF
>TRBJ2-7|-|TRBV15
CATSRDWGGSSMVSEQYF
>TRBJ2-1|-|TRBV20-1
CSAYLGLLTYNEQFF
>TRBJ1-4|-|TRBV6-5
CASSYANSLTHEKLFF
>TRBJ1-5|-|TRBV20-1
CSSYGGNQPQHF
>TRBJ2-7|-|TRBV5-4
CASSILISYEQYF
>TRBJ2-2|-|TRBV14
CASSQFRAGELFF
>TRBJ2-5|few|TRBV20-1
CSARPAGQETQYF
>TRBJ2-5|once|TRBV29-1
CSLLGLAGTNEQYF
>TRBJ2-7|-|TRBV10-3
CAISGGRDEQYF
>TRBJ2-3|-|TRBV29-1
CSVGGRQVTDTRYF
>-|few|TRBV20-1
CSASPRNYEQYF
>TRBJ2-4|-|TRBV6-2/TRBV6-3
CASSDRTGWEQYF
>TRBJ1-4|-|TRBV4-2
CASSQEPIATNEKLFF
>TRBJ1-1|-|TRBV20-1
CSFQDRLNTEAFF
>TRBJ2-1|-|TRBV21-1
CASSHDTVWGSTYNEQFF
>TRBJ2-1|few|TRBV20-1
CSARPTSNEQFF
>TRBJ2-1|-|TRBV12-3/TRBV12-4
CASSSSSGYYNEQFF
>TRBJ2-7|-|TRBV7-2
CASSLGGQPGAYEQYF
>TRBJ2-1|-|TRBV30
CAWTPLGGRHNEQFF
>TRBJ2-1|few|TRBV4-3
CASSQDRGASNEQFF